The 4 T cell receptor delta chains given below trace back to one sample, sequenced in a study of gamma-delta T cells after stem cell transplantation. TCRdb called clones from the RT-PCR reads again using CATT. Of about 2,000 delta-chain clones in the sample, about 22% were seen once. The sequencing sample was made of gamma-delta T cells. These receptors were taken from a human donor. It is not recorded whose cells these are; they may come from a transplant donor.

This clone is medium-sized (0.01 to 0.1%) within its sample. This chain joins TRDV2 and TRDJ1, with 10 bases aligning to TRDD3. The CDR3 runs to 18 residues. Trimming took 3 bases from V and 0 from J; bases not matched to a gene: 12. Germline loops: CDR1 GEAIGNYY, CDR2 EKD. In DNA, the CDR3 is TGTGCCTGTGACGCAGTTACTGGGGGATCTGGGTACACCGATAAACTCATCTTT. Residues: CACDAVTGGSGYTDKLIF.

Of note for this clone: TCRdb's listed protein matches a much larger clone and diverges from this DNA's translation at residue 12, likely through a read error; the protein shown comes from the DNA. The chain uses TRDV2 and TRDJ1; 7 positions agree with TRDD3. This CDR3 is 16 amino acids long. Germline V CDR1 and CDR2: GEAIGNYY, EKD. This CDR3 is CACDPLGPRGTGKLIF. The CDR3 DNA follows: TGTGCCTGTGACCCACTGGGGCCTCGGGGAACCGGTAAACTCATCTTT.

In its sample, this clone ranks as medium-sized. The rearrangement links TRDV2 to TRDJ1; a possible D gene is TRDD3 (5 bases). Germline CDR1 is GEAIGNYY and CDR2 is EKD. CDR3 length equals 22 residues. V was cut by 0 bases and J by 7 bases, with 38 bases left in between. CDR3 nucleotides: TGTGCCTGTGACACCGTAATTTCGGGGGCGCTGGACCCCCCCCCGCGACCCCTTAAACTCATCTTT. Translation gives CACDTVISGALDPPPRPLKLIF.

The CDR3 nucleotides are TGTGCTCTTGGGGATTCCCCCACGGGGGGATACTTGGACGATAAACTCATCTTT. Its protein product is CALGDSPTGGYLDDKLIF. V usage is TRDV1 and J usage is TRDJ1; 9 nucleotides align to TRDD3. CDR1 is TSWWSYY, CDR2 QGS, per germline. CDR3 length equals 18 residues. Trimming removed 3 bases from V and 4 bases from J; junction bases left unmatched: 15.